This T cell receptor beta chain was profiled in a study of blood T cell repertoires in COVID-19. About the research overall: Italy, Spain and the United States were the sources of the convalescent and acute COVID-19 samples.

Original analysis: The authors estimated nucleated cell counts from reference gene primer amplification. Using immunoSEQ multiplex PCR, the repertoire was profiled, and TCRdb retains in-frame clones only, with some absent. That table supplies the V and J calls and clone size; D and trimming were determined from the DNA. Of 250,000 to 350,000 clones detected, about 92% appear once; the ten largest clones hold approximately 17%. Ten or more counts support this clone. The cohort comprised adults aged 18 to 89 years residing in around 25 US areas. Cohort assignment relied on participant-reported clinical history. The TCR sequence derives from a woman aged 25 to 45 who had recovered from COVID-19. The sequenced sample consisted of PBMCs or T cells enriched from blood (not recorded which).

CDR3 DNA sequence: TGTGCCAGCAGCTTAGTCGCGGCTAGCCCAGATACGCAGTATTTT. Its protein is CASSLVAASPDTQYF. V is TRBV7-6 and J is TRBJ2-3; weak D call: TRBD2 (5 bases). Per the germline V gene, CDR1 is SGHVS and CDR2 is FNYEAQ. This CDR3 spans 15 amino acids. V dropped 1 base and J dropped 4 bases, with 12 bases sitting between them. The variable domain in full, completed from reference TRBV7-6 and TRBJ2-3, reads GAGVSQSPRYKVTKRGQDVALRCDPISGHVSLYWYRQALGQGPEFLTYFNYEAQQDKSGLPNDRFSAERPEGSISTLTIQRTEQRDSAMYRCASSLVAASPDTQYFGPGTRLTVL.